Presented here are 18 T cell receptor beta chains from one specimen sequenced in a study of OX40 agonist ivuxolimab in advanced cancers. Method: immunoSEQ multiplex PCR; TCRdb's copy keeps in-frame clones and lacks some. Here the sample spans about 110,000 clones, roughly nine tenths being singletons. Sequenced here: CD4+ or CD8+ T cells sorted from blood, sampled in a trial of the OX40 agonist ivuxolimab. The receptors originated from an adult with an advanced solid tumor such as melanoma, head and neck, liver or kidney cancer.

J is TRBJ2-3 and V is TRBV19, with a weak D call TRBD1 (5 bases). CDR1 and CDR2 from the germline V gene are LNHDA and SQIVND (reference sequence). Trimming stripped 5 bases from V and 2 bases from J, with 14 bases between. This CDR3 region has 15 residues. The CDR3 protein is CASSPGNWVTDTQYF. The CDR3 region has the DNA TGTGCCAGTAGTCCAGGGAATTGGGTCACAGATACGCAGTATTTT.

The genes are TRBV11-2 and TRBJ1-1, with D maybe TRBD1 (6 bases). The V end lost 1 base, the J end lost 4 bases, and 13 bases lay between the germline ends. Looked up from germline, CDR1 is SGHAT and CDR2 is FQNNGV. This CDR3 comprises 15 residues. CDR3 protein: CASSLGTGPSTEAFF. Here the CDR3 DNA reads TGTGCCAGCAGCTTAGGCACAGGGCCCTCCACTGAAGCTTTCTTT.

The chain has TRBV5-5 and TRBJ2-3, with 9 positions matching TRBD1. The trim removed 4 bases at V and 5 bases at J, leaving 11 bases unmatched. CDR1 is SGHKS, CDR2 YYEKEE, per germline (reference sequence). The CDR3 has 16 amino acids. CDR3 sequence: CASSGARQGEGDTQYF. The CDR3 DNA reads TGTGCCAGCAGCGGGGCTAGACAGGGGGAGGGAGATACGCAGTATTTT. The full variable domain, completed using reference TRBV5-5 and TRBJ2-3, is DAGVTQSPTHLIKTRGQQVTLRCSPISGHKSVSWYQQVLGQGPQFIFQYYEKEERGRGNFPDRFSARQFPNYSSELNVNALLLGDSALYLCASSGARQGEGDTQYFGPGTRLTVL.

V is TRBV7-2 and J is TRBJ2-3; 8 bases fit TRBD2. The CDR3 length is 17 residues. CDR1 and CDR2 (germline): SGHTA, FQGNSA. V shed 5 bases and J 4 bases; nucleotides not matched to a gene: 14. The CDR3 DNA sequence: TGTGCCAGCAGCCAGCCGCGGGGCGGGGGGACTCCAGATACGCAGTATTTT. Its translation: CASSQPRGGGTPDTQYF. Supplemented by reference TRBV7-2 and TRBJ2-3, the full variable domain reads GAGVSQSPSNKVTEKGKDVELRCDPISGHTALYWYRQSLGQGLEFLIYFQGNSAPDKSGLPSDRFSAERTGGSVSTLTIQRTQQEDSAVYLCASSQPRGGGTPDTQYFGPGTRLTVL.

V is TRBV30 and J is TRBJ2-7; no clear D gene. CDR1 is GTSNPN and CDR2 is SVGIG in the germline V gene (reference sequence). This CDR3 comprises 11 residues. The V end was cut by 1 base, the J end by 3 bases, with 4 bases between. The CDR3 DNA follows: TGTGCCTGGAGTGAGGGCTACGAGCAGTACTTC. This translates into CAWSEGYEQYF.

This chain joins TRBV7-9 and TRBJ1-5; D uncertain. There are 12 residues in the CDR3. The germline V gene encodes CDR1 SEHNR and CDR2 FQNEAQ (reference sequence). V gave up 3 bases and J gave up 7 bases, with 7 bases separating them. Here the CDR3 DNA reads TGTGCCAGCAGCTTTTCAGGCCAGCCCCAGCATTTT. Its protein product is CASSFSGQPQHF. Full variable domain (missing parts from reference TRBV7-9 and TRBJ1-5): DTGVSQNPRHKITKRGQNVTFRCDPISEHNRLYWYRQTLGQGPEFLTYFQNEAQLEKSRLLSDRFSAERPKGSFSTLEIQRTEQGDSAMYLCASSFSGQPQHFGDGTRLSIL.

The chain carries TRBV7-6 and TRBJ1-3, with 7 bases that match TRBD1. The trim removed 0 bases at V and 0 bases at J, leaving 5 bases unmatched. The CDR3 spans 17 residues. Germline values: CDR1 SGHVS, CDR2 FNYEAQ. The CDR3 sequence is CASSLATGASSGNTIYF. Written as DNA, the CDR3 is TGTGCCAGCAGCTTAGCAACAGGGGCAAGCTCTGGAAACACCATATATTTT.

The rearrangement links TRBV7-2 to TRBJ1-5, with D unclear. Trimming removed 1 base at V and 5 bases at J, with 6 bases between. This CDR3 is 13 amino acids long. The germline CDR1 and CDR2 sequences are SGHTA and FQGNSA. Written as DNA, the CDR3 is TGTGCCAGCAGCTTAGTTTGGGATCAGCCCCAGCATTTT. Translated: CASSLVWDQPQHF.

The chain employs TRBV9 and TRBJ1-3; D uncertain. The CDR3 consists of 12 residues. V was cut by 0 bases and J by 10 bases, with 8 bases left in between. Germline lookup yields CDR1 SGDLS and CDR2 YYNGEE. The CDR3 protein is CASSVDEGTIYF. The DNA for the CDR3 is TGTGCCAGCAGCGTAGACGAGGGAACCATATATTTT.

V gene TRBV2 combines with J gene TRBJ2-7, with TRBD2 matching over 7 bases. In germline, CDR1 is SNHLY, CDR2 FYNNEI. V shed 11 bases, J shed 1 base, and the junction held 8 bases outside the gene matches. This CDR3 has 13 residues. The CDR3 DNA sequence: TGTGCCGGGGGGGTACAGGCATCCTACGAGCAGTACTTC. Translated, it gives CAGGVQASYEQYF.

The DNA of the CDR3 is TGTGCCAGCAGCGCGGCCCCGGACAGGGGGAACACCGGGGAGCTGTTTTTT. It is translated as CASSAAPDRGNTGELFF. The gene calls are TRBV9 and TRBJ2-2, with 9 nucleotides matching TRBD1. This CDR3 region has 17 residues. The V gene's germline CDR1 is SGDLS and CDR2 YYNGEE. V gave up 3 bases and J gave up 1 base; unmatched junction bases: 7.

The rearrangement joins TRBV6-4 to TRBJ1-5, with a possible D match to TRBD1 (6 bases). Trimming removed 2 bases from V and 4 bases from J, with 9 bases in between. There are 14 residues in the CDR3. Germline CDR1 and CDR2: MRHNA and SNTAGT. This CDR3 is CASSDGGRNQPQHF. As DNA, the CDR3 is TGTGCCAGCAGTGACGGGGGCAGGAATCAGCCCCAGCATTTT.

The genes are TRBV5-5 and TRBJ2-7; D is possibly TRBD2 (5 bases). The CDR3 covers 14 residues. V lost 0 bases, J lost 4 bases, and 11 bases lay in between. Germline V lookup: CDR1 SGHKS, CDR2 YYEKEE (reference sequence). The DNA for the CDR3 is TGTGCCAGCAGCTTGGGGCAGGAGGTGTACGAGCAGTACTTC. It is translated as CASSLGQEVYEQYF.

The sample holds one count of this clone. The chain combines TRBV10-3 with TRBJ1-1; TRBD1 matches at 8 bases. V gave up 2 bases and J gave up 8 bases; unmatched junction bases: 4. The CDR3 has 13 amino acids. Looked up from germline, CDR1 is ENHRY and CDR2 is SYGVKD. The CDR3 coding sequence is TGTGCCATCAGTGAGGATAGACAGGGGGAAGCTTTCTTT. This translates into CAISEDRQGEAFF.

The chain combines TRBV4-2 with TRBJ1-2; D not certain. Trimming shortened V by 5 bases and J by 8 bases, and 6 bases separated the two germline ends. CDR3 length: 10 residues. Germline loops: CDR1 LGHNA, CDR2 YNFKEQ. The CDR3 bases are TGTGCCAGCAGCAGGTTGGGCTACACCTTC. The encoded protein is CASSRLGYTF.

This chain connects TRBV5-5 to TRBJ1-1; 10 bases are shared with TRBD1. Unmatched junction bases numbered 7, after V lost 0 bases and J lost 5 bases. CDR1 is SGHKS, CDR2 YYEKEE, per germline (reference sequence). This CDR3 is built from 16 residues. The CDR3 region has the DNA TGTGCCAGCAGCTTGGGGATGACAGGGGGCATTACTGAAGCTTTCTTT. Protein: CASSLGMTGGITEAFF.

This chain joins TRBV29-1 and TRBJ1-2; TRBD1 matches at 9 bases. Trimming removed 4 bases from V and 2 bases from J; junction bases left unmatched: 14. Germline V lookup: CDR1 SQVTM, CDR2 ANQGSEA. This CDR3 region has 17 residues. DNA of the CDR3: TGCAGCGTTGGGGGGGGACAGGGAGAGACGCGCAACTATGGCTACACCTTC. This codes for CSVGGGQGETRNYGYTF.

The gene calls are TRBV7-2 and TRBJ1-5, with D perhaps matching TRBD1 (6 bases). The V and J ends lost 4 bases and 3 bases respectively, with 13 bases between them. This CDR3 contains 15 residues. Per the germline V gene, CDR1 is SGHTA and CDR2 is FQGNSA. Here the CDR3 reads CASSYTTGTNQPQHF. CDR3 nucleotides: TGTGCCAGCAGCTACACCACAGGGACCAATCAGCCCCAGCATTTT.